This T cell receptor beta chain was recovered during a study of siplizumab effects on memory and regulatory T cells. The repertoire was sequenced with immunoSEQ multiplex PCR; TCRdb's copy has only in-frame clones and lacks some. The sample has about 100,000 clones; 91% are singletons. Overall study findings and caveats: Memory cells seemed less diverse than naive T cells, which seemed major alloresponse contributors.

A word on this clone: Antigen: not known.

This CDR3 has 15 residues. Germline CDR1 and CDR2: SGHNT and YYREEE (reference sequence). The germline V and J ends were trimmed by 0 bases and 1 base, with 8 bases remaining between them. Sequences were obtained from CD4+ T cells sorted from blood. This TCR came from a human donor in good health. The chain carries TRBV5-4 and TRBJ2-1, with D possibly called TRBD1 or TRBD2 (5 bases each). DNA of the CDR3: TGTGCCAGCAGCTTGGGGGGGTTTTCCTACAATGAGCAGTTCTTC. Translating it yields CASSLGGFSYNEQFF.